The 29 T cell receptor beta chains given below trace back to one sample, sequenced in a study of CD8+ T cells in alopecia areata. Extraction of RNA preceded its reverse transcription into cDNA, which served as the sequencing template. Assay used: immunoSEQ multiplex PCR; TCRdb lists only in-frame clones, some missing. This sample carries 200,000 to 250,000 clones, about 53% of them seen once, and the ten largest clones take 0.45%. Sequenced material: CD4+ T cells sorted from blood, taken at week 0. These receptors all come from a human donor with alopecia areata.

This clone was seen a handful of times. This rearrangement joins TRBV29-1 to TRBJ2-5; TRBD1 is a possible D gene (5 bases). CDR3 length: 13 residues. Germline CDR1 SQVTM, CDR2 ANQGSEA. V was trimmed by 8 bases and J by 1 base, leaving 14 bases between them. CDR3 sequence (DNA): TGCAGCACCACCCTGGGGCTCCAAGAGACCCAGTACTTC. It specifies CSTTLGLQETQYF.

This chain links TRBV6-4 with TRBJ2-2; 10 nucleotides agree with TRBD2. V gave up 8 bases and J gave up 5 bases; unmatched junction bases: 2. CDR3 size: 13 residues. CDR1 and CDR2 from the germline V gene are MRHNA and SNTAGT. The CDR3, as DNA: TGTGCCAGCCGGACTAGCGGAACCGGGGAGCTGTTTTTT. Protein sequence: CASRTSGTGELFF.

The J gene is TRBJ1-2, the V gene TRBV30, with 7 bases matching TRBD1. Germline loops: CDR1 GTSNPN, CDR2 SVGIG (reference sequence). The CDR3 totals 14 residues. With V trimmed by 4 bases and J by 2 bases, 7 bases remained unmatched. This chain's CDR3 is CAWKGQGVNYGYTF. DNA for the CDR3: TGTGCCTGGAAGGGCCAGGGGGTGAACTATGGCTACACCTTC.

This chain joins TRBV2 and TRBJ2-7, with TRBD2 identical over 8 bases. The CDR3 has 14 residues. Germline CDR1 SNHLY, CDR2 FYNNEI. With 6 bases clipped from V and 5 bases from J, the junction kept 9 bases outside the gene matches. CDR3 region: CASRRGAFENEQYF. CDR3 nucleotide sequence: TGTGCCAGCAGGCGGGGGGCGTTTGAAAACGAGCAGTACTTC.

J is TRBJ2-7 and V is TRBV5-1; perhaps TRBD1 as D (6 bases). Germline CDR1 SGHRS, CDR2 YFSETQ. The CDR3 spans 15 residues. V dropped 0 bases and J dropped 2 bases, with 12 bases sitting between them. The CDR3 nucleotides read TGCGCCAGCAGCTTGGTTGTGACAGGCGCCTACGAGCAGTACTTC. This encodes CASSLVVTGAYEQYF.

The chain carries TRBV6-6 and TRBJ2-4; D is ambiguous. Germline lookup yields CDR1 MNHNY and CDR2 SVGAGI (reference sequence). The V and J ends lost 4 bases and 5 bases respectively, with 6 bases between them. CDR3 length equals 12 residues. For the CDR3, the DNA is TGTGCCAGCAGTTCTGGGGAAAACATTCAGTACTTC. This gives the protein CASSSGENIQYF.

The chain carries TRBV9 and TRBJ2-3; D is uncertain. Germline loops: CDR1 SGDLS, CDR2 YYNGEE. Trimming cost V 0 bases and J 0 bases, with 5 bases left between them. This CDR3 is built from 14 residues. The DNA of the CDR3 is TGTGCCAGCAGCGTAGTGGGTAGCACAGATACGCAGTATTTT. The encoded protein is CASSVVGSTDTQYF.

V is TRBV10-2 and J is TRBJ2-7, with D perhaps assigned TRBD1 or TRBD2 (5 bases each). Germline V gene lookup returns CDR1 WSHSY and CDR2 SAAADI. The CDR3 has 13 residues. With 6 bases removed from V and 3 bases from J, the gap between germline ends came to 12 bases. CDR3 coding DNA: TGCGCCAGCAGCGGGGCGCCGCGCTACGAGCAGTACTTC. Its protein is CASSGAPRYEQYF.

The rearrangement uses TRBV25-1 and TRBJ2-6; D ambiguous. Between the trimmed V and J ends, which lost 4 bases and 2 bases, there was a span of 12 bases. Germline CDR1 is MGHDK and CDR2 is SYGVNS. CDR3 length equals 16 residues. CDR3 loop: CASSGGRSTGANVLTF. The CDR3 DNA reads TGTGCCAGCAGTGGAGGACGGTCGACTGGGGCCAACGTCCTGACTTTC.

This chain connects TRBV11-2 to TRBJ2-7; 7 positions match TRBD2. The ends lost 5 bases at V and 0 bases at J; junction bases unmatched: 10. The length of the CDR3 is 16 residues. CDR1 SGHAT and CDR2 FQNNGV come from the germline V gene. DNA of the CDR3: TGTGCCAGCAGCCCTACCTGGCGGGGGAGCTCCTACGAGCAGTACTTC. This codes for CASSPTWRGSSYEQYF. Supplemented by reference TRBV11-2 and TRBJ2-7, the full variable domain reads EAGVAQSPRYKIIEKRQSVAFWCNPISGHATLYWYQQILGQGPKLLIQFQNNGVVDDSQLPKDRFSAERLKGVDSTLKIQPAKLEDSAVYLCASSPTWRGSSYEQYFGPGTRLTVT.

This chain joins TRBV15 and TRBJ2-5; 8 bases match TRBD2. Germline V gene data show CDR1 as LNHNV and CDR2 as YYDKDF (reference sequence). V dropped 7 bases and J dropped 0; count of bases not matched to a gene: 1. This CDR3 has 13 amino acids. The CDR3 protein is CATTSGYQETQYF. CDR3 in DNA: TGTGCCACCACTAGCGGGTACCAAGAGACCCAGTACTTC.

The V and J genes are TRBV27 and TRBJ1-5; no definite D call. V was cut by 4 bases and J by 2 bases, with 12 bases left in between. Per the germline V gene, CDR1 is MNHEY and CDR2 is SMNVEV (reference sequence). This CDR3 is built from 15 residues. The CDR3 region is CASSSQGLGNQPQHF. Here the CDR3 DNA reads TGTGCCAGCAGTTCCCAAGGGTTGGGCAATCAGCCCCAGCATTTT.

V usage is TRBV7-9 and J usage is TRBJ2-7, with 12 positions matching TRBD2. Germline V gives CDR1 SEHNR, CDR2 FQNEAQ (reference sequence). The CDR3 is 15 amino acids. V trimming: 6 bases; J trimming: 3 bases; junction bases outside the gene matches: 6. The CDR3 DNA sequence: TGTGCCAGCAGATCACTAGCGGGAGGCGGCTACGAGCAGTACTTC. Translated: CASRSLAGGGYEQYF.

J is TRBJ2-3 and V is TRBV5-1; possibly TRBD1 for D (5 bases). The CDR3 loop spans 18 amino acids. The ends were cut back, 0 bases at V and 2 bases at J, with 19 bases in the middle. Germline values: CDR1 SGHRS, CDR2 YFSETQ. The CDR3 loop is CASSLESWGRRPTDTQYF. In DNA form, the CDR3 reads TGCGCCAGCAGCTTGGAAAGCTGGGGCCGCCGTCCCACAGATACGCAGTATTTT. Using reference TRBV5-1 and TRBJ2-3 for the parts outside the CDR3, the full variable domain is KAGVTQTPRYLIKTRGQQVTLSCSPISGHRSVSWYQQTPGQGLQFLFEYFSETQRNKGNFPGRFSGRQFSNSRSEMNVSTLELGDSALYLCASSLESWGRRPTDTQYFGPGTRLTVL.

This clone appeared many times. This sequence joins TRBV7-2 and TRBJ2-4; no clear D gene. The CDR3 is 13 residues long. The germline V and J ends were trimmed by 5 bases and 1 base, with 6 bases remaining between them. Germline CDR1 SGHTA, CDR2 FQGNSA. Written as DNA, the CDR3 is TGTGCCAGCAGCCTCGCGGCCAAAAACATTCAGTACTTC. Translation: CASSLAAKNIQYF. Supplemented by reference TRBV7-2 and TRBJ2-4, the full variable domain reads GAGVSQSPSNKVTEKGKDVELRCDPISGHTALYWYRQSLGQGLEFLIYFQGNSAPDKSGLPSDRFSAERTGGSVSTLTIQRTQQEDSAVYLCASSLAAKNIQYFGAGTRLSVL.

The rearrangement links TRBV18 to TRBJ1-1; perhaps TRBD1 as D (5 bases). V shed 4 bases and J shed 0 bases, with 15 bases lying between them. This CDR3 has 16 amino acids. Germline-derived CDR1 and CDR2 are KGHSH and LQKENI. The CDR3 loop reads CASSLSGTRMNTEAFF. CDR3 coding DNA: TGTGCCAGCTCACTCTCCGGGACGCGCATGAACACTGAAGCTTTCTTT.

V is TRBV9 and J is TRBJ2-5; 12 positions match TRBD2. Trimming took 0 bases from V and 4 from J; bases not matched to a gene: 4. Germline CDR1 and CDR2: SGDLS and YYNGEE. This CDR3 has 16 amino acids. The CDR3 sequence is CASSVETSGSRETQYF. The CDR3 DNA reads TGTGCCAGCAGCGTAGAGACTAGCGGGAGTCGAGAGACCCAGTACTTC. The whole variable domain, remainder taken from reference TRBV9 and TRBJ2-5, is DSGVTQTPKHLITATGQRVTLRCSPRSGDLSVYWYQQSLDQGLQFLIQYYNGEERAKGNILERFSAQQFPDLHSELNLSSLELGDSALYFCASSVETSGSRETQYFGPGTRLLVL.

The chain has TRBV30 and TRBJ1-1; weak D call: TRBD1 (5 bases). V lost 2 bases to trimming and J lost 7 bases, with 11 bases between them. The germline V gene encodes CDR1 GTSNPN and CDR2 SVGIG (reference sequence). The CDR3 is 12 amino acids. The CDR3 loop reads CAWSPGLYEAFF. The CDR3 region has the DNA TGTGCCTGGAGTCCAGGGTTATATGAAGCTTTCTTT.

This clone was counted only a few times. V gene TRBV7-9 combines with J gene TRBJ1-3; tentatively, D is TRBD1 (6 bases). V shed 5 bases and J shed 0 bases, with 11 bases lying between them. The germline V gene encodes CDR1 SEHNR and CDR2 FQNEAQ (reference sequence). This CDR3 has 15 amino acids. The CDR3 nucleotides read TGTGCCAGCAGCGCCCAGGGGCACTCTGGAAACACCATATATTTT. Its protein product is CASSAQGHSGNTIYF.

This chain joins TRBV11-1 and TRBJ2-7, with 12 bases aligning to TRBD2. The ends lost 4 bases at V and 4 bases at J; junction bases unmatched: 5. The germline gives CDR1 SGHAT, CDR2 FQDESV (reference sequence). The CDR3 sequence is 15 residues long. CDR3: CASSSGLAGVYEQYF. The CDR3 DNA is TGTGCCAGCAGCTCGGGACTAGCGGGCGTATACGAGCAGTACTTC.

The rearrangement joins TRBV11-2 to TRBJ1-1, with a weak D call TRBD1 (5 bases). CDR3 length: 14 amino acids. Per germline, CDR1 SGHAT and CDR2 FQNNGV. V lost 1 base, J lost 2 bases, and 8 bases lay in between. In DNA, the CDR3 is TGTGCCAGCAGCTTAGTCAGGGACAACACTGAAGCTTTCTTT. Protein product: CASSLVRDNTEAFF.

The chain has TRBV12-5 and TRBJ2-1, with TRBD1 as a possible D gene (5 bases). Germline CDR1 is LGHNT and CDR2 is FRNRAP. Trimming took off 2 bases at V and 7 bases at J, with 9 bases between the two ends. The CDR3 loop spans 13 amino acids. The CDR3 is CASGLWTTNEQFF. CDR3 sequence (DNA): TGTGCTAGTGGTTTGTGGACAACGAATGAGCAGTTCTTC.

The chain joins TRBV5-1 to TRBJ2-7; TRBD1 or TRBD2 may be the D gene (6 bases each). CDR1 and CDR2 (germline): SGHRS, YFSETQ. Trimming left V 5 bases short and J 5 bases short, with 20 bases between. The CDR3 length is 15 residues. CDR3 nucleotide sequence: TGCGCCAGCAGTCTAAGCCCGGGGGCGATGGACGAGCAGTACTTC. Its translation: CASSLSPGAMDEQYF. The full variable domain, completed using reference TRBV5-1 and TRBJ2-7, is KAGVTQTPRYLIKTRGQQVTLSCSPISGHRSVSWYQQTPGQGLQFLFEYFSETQRNKGNFPGRFSGRQFSNSRSEMNVSTLELGDSALYLCASSLSPGAMDEQYFGPGTRLTVT.

The gene calls are TRBV28 and TRBJ2-7, with D unclear. V lost 3 bases and J 6 bases, leaving 6 bases between the germline ends. This CDR3 spans 11 amino acids. Germline V gives CDR1 MDHEN, CDR2 SYDVKM. CDR3 DNA: TGTGCCAGCAGTTTGGGTTCCGAGCAGTACTTC. Translated, it gives CASSLGSEQYF. Full variable domain (remainder filled in from reference TRBV28 and TRBJ2-7): DVKVTQSSRYLVKRTGEKVFLECVQDMDHENMFWYRQDPGLGLRLIYFSYDVKMKEKGDIPEGYSVSREKKERFSLILESASTNQTSMYLCASSLGSEQYFGPGTRLTVT.

A few counts support this clone. The J gene is TRBJ1-4, the V gene TRBV6-5; 9 positions agree with TRBD1. Germline V gives CDR1 MNHEY, CDR2 SVGAGI. The CDR3 extends over 14 amino acids. V lost 5 bases and J lost 8; bases outside the gene matches: 6. The CDR3 DNA follows: TGTGCCAGCAGTGTGGGACAGGGACACGAAAAACTGTTTTTT. This encodes CASSVGQGHEKLFF.

This clone showed up just once. The J gene is TRBJ1-1, the V gene TRBV5-1; TRBD1 agrees at 9 bases. The CDR3 consists of 15 residues. V shed 3 bases and J 5 bases; nucleotides not matched to a gene: 8. Germline assignment: CDR1 SGHRS and CDR2 YFSETQ. The CDR3 sequence is CASSSPGQGGTEAFF. CDR3 DNA: TGCGCCAGCAGCTCCCCGGGACAGGGCGGGACTGAAGCTTTCTTT.

V and J are TRBV2 and TRBJ2-7, with D possibly TRBD1 on 6 matching bases. The CDR3 extends over 14 amino acids. The germline V and J ends were trimmed by 6 bases and 4 bases, with 16 bases remaining between them. Germline V gene sequence: CDR1 SNHLY, CDR2 FYNNEI. This chain's CDR3 is CASRNRDNRYEQYF. The CDR3 DNA reads as TGTGCCAGCAGGAACCGGGACAACCGGTACGAGCAGTACTTC.

A few counts support this clone. V gene TRBV30 combines with J gene TRBJ2-1, with 11 bases lining up with TRBD2. Looked up from germline, CDR1 is GTSNPN and CDR2 is SVGIG (reference sequence). This CDR3 has 14 amino acids. V lost 0 bases, J lost 7 bases, and 2 bases stayed unmatched. The CDR3 loop reads CAWSVLAGVNEQFF. The CDR3 region has the DNA TGTGCCTGGAGTGTACTAGCGGGAGTAAATGAGCAGTTCTTC. Full variable domain (remainder filled in from reference TRBV30 and TRBJ2-1): SQTIHQWPATLVQPVGSPLSLECTVEGTSNPNLYWYRQAAGRGLQLLFYSVGIGQISSEVPQNLSASRPQDRQFILSSKKLLLSDSGFYLCAWSVLAGVNEQFFGPGTRLTVL.

This clone was detected a few times. The genes are TRBV2 and TRBJ2-2; TRBD2 matches at 7 bases. Losses at the gene ends were 7 bases for V and 10 bases for J; bases not matched to a gene: 6. The CDR3 totals 12 residues. Germline values: CDR1 SNHLY, CDR2 FYNNEI. CDR3 DNA: TGTGCCAGCACTTGGGAGGGGAAGGAGCTGTTTTTT. It translates to CASTWEGKELFF. The full variable domain, rest sourced from reference TRBV2 and TRBJ2-2, is EPEVTQTPSHQVTQMGQEVILRCVPISNHLYFYWYRQILGQKVEFLVSFYNNEISEKSEIFDDQFSVERPDGSNFTLKIRSTKLEDSAMYFCASTWEGKELFFGEGSRLTVL.